Each of the 11 T cell receptor beta chains below was sequenced from the same sample in a study of shared clonotypes between healthy human individuals. CD45RO-negative cells were positively selected for CCR7, leaving out terminally differentiated effector memory CD45RA+ cells. The data were produced by immunoSEQ multiplex PCR, yet TCRdb's version contains in-frame clones alone and is incomplete. There are about 2.2 million clones in the sample; 85% to 95% occur only once, and less than 2% lies in the top ten. The sample was naive CD8+ T cells from PBMCs. All receptors come from a man aged 18 to 29 in good health. Some clones in this sample may be carry-over from other donors' samples.

The rearrangement joins TRBV6-5 to TRBJ2-3; D unresolved. CDR3 length: 14 amino acids. V was trimmed by 5 bases and J by 3 bases, leaving 12 bases between them. CDR1 is MNHEY and CDR2 is SVGAGI in the germline V gene. The DNA for the CDR3 is TGTGCCAGCAGTCCATCCAAGGGAACAGATACGCAGTATTTT. Residues: CASSPSKGTDTQYF.

This sequence joins TRBV11-2 and TRBJ1-1; 10 nucleotides agree with TRBD1. This CDR3 contains 14 residues. J lost 7 bases, V lost 0 bases, and 2 bases had no gene match. CDR1 SGHAT and CDR2 FQNNGV come from the germline V gene. The CDR3 DNA is TGTGCCAGCAGCTTAGATAGGGACAGGGGTGAAGCTTTCTTT. It is translated as CASSLDRDRGEAFF.

The chain combines TRBV27 with TRBJ2-1; TRBD2 is a possible D gene (6 bases). The germline V gene has CDR1 MNHEY and CDR2 SMNVEV (reference sequence). Trimming took 6 bases from V and 0 from J, leaving 21 bases between them. This CDR3 has 18 residues. The CDR3 sequence is CASSLTPLLATSYNEQFF. The CDR3 DNA sequence: TGTGCCAGCAGCCTCACCCCCCTTCTAGCGACCTCCTACAATGAGCAGTTCTTC.

The CDR3 here is CSVDRPLGEQFF. CDR3 DNA: TGCAGCGTTGACAGGCCTCTTGGCGAGCAGTTCTTC. The chain combines TRBV29-1 with TRBJ2-1; no definite D call. V lost 3 bases and J lost 10, with 13 bases in between. Per germline, CDR1 SQVTM and CDR2 ANQGSEA. The CDR3 is 12 amino acids.

V is TRBV7-9 and J is TRBJ2-7; weak D call: TRBD1 (5 bases). V was clipped by 6 bases and J by 3 bases, with 18 bases between them. The CDR3 has 15 amino acids. Germline CDR1 SEHNR, CDR2 FQNEAQ (reference sequence). CDR3 region: CASSSGIRVNYEQYF. In DNA, the CDR3 is TGTGCCAGCAGTTCAGGGATTCGGGTGAACTACGAGCAGTACTTC.

The genes are TRBV5-6 and TRBJ2-7, with 8 positions matching TRBD1. Trimming removed 1 base from V and 2 bases from J; junction bases left unmatched: 8. The CDR3 has 16 amino acids. Per germline, CDR1 SGHDT and CDR2 YYEEEE. The CDR3 loop reads CASSLRGQGYPYEQYF. The CDR3 nucleotides read TGTGCCAGCAGCTTGCGAGGACAGGGTTACCCCTACGAGCAGTACTTC.

V gene TRBV6-1 combines with J gene TRBJ1-2, with a tentative D call TRBD1 (5 bases). In germline, CDR1 is MNHNS, CDR2 SASEGT. The CDR3 is 13 residues long. V lost 6 bases and J 6 bases, leaving 14 bases between the germline ends. The CDR3 reads CASSPRTSDGYTF. The CDR3 DNA reads as TGTGCCAGCAGCCCAAGGACAAGCGATGGCTACACCTTC.

The chain is built from TRBV30 and TRBJ2-3, with D perhaps TRBD1 or TRBD2 (5 bases each). The V end lost 5 bases, the J end lost 2 bases, and 11 bases lay between the germline ends. The germline CDR1 and CDR2 sequences are GTSNPN and SVGIG (reference sequence). The CDR3 runs 13 residues. The CDR3 loop reads CAWGTIYTDTQYF. DNA of the CDR3: TGTGCCTGGGGGACCATTTACACAGATACGCAGTATTTT.

The rearrangement links TRBV7-8 to TRBJ2-3, with a tentative D call TRBD2 (6 bases). Germline V gene lookup returns CDR1 SGHVS and CDR2 FQNEAQ. V gave up 1 base and J gave up 5 bases, with 10 bases separating them. The CDR3 loop spans 14 amino acids. The CDR3 loop is CASSLVRREDTQYF. The CDR3 DNA reads TGTGCCAGCAGCTTAGTCCGGAGGGAAGATACGCAGTATTTT.

The V gene is TRBV5-6, the J gene TRBJ2-7; maybe TRBD2 (6 bases). From germline, CDR1 is SGHDT and CDR2 YYEEEE. Trimming shortened V by 3 bases and J by 7 bases, and 17 bases separated the two germline ends. This CDR3 has 14 residues. The CDR3 DNA is TGTGCCAGCAGCTCAGCCGGGACTGGTTTTGAGCAGTACTTC. The encoded protein is CASSSAGTGFEQYF.

The V gene is TRBV29-1, the J gene TRBJ2-1; TRBD2 matches 8 bases. V dropped 1 base and J dropped 4; count of bases not matched to a gene: 6. From germline, CDR1 is SQVTM and CDR2 ANQGSEA. The CDR3 runs 15 residues. CDR3 residues: CSVEATGTSYNEQFF. DNA of the CDR3: TGCAGCGTTGAAGCAACCGGGACTAGTTACAATGAGCAGTTCTTC.